This T cell receptor beta chain was observed in a study of T cell responses to AZD1222 COVID-19 vaccine. This clone was recorded at least ten times. No antigen is known for it. Study-wide results and limits: The donor group comprised mostly white British people and more females; the analysis possibly underestimated clonal diversity. The reported proportion of spike-specific TCRs targeting unmutated variant regions was nearly half. Two AZD1222 administrations were followed by greater Spike-specific TCR breadth and depth.

The data were produced by immunoSEQ multiplex PCR, yet TCRdb's version contains in-frame clones alone and is incomplete. Among some 140,000 clones listed, 85% to 90% were seen once. The germline V gene has CDR1 WSHSY and CDR2 SAAADI. Unmatched junction bases numbered 3, after V lost 3 bases and J lost 2 bases. This CDR3 spans 14 amino acids. The chain has TRBV10-2 and TRBJ2-7, with 8 bases aligning to TRBD2. The specimen was peripheral blood, collected on day 0 of MenACWY control vaccination. The receptor was isolated from an adult in good health. In nucleotides, the CDR3 is TGCGCCAGCAGTGACCCTAGCGGGCCCTACGAGCAGTACTTC. This codes for CASSDPSGPYEQYF.